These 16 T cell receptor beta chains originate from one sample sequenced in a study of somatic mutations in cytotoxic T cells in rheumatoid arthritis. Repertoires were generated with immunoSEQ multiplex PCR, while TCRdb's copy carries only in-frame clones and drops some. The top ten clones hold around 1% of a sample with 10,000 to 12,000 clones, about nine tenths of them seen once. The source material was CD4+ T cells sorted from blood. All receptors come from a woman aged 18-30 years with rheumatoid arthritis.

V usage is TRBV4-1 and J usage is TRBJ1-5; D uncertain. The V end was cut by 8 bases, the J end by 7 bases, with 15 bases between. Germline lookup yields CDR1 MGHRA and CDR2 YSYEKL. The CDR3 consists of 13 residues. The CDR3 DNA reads TGCGCCAGCGGTGTCGGGGTAGGACAGCCCCAGCATTTT. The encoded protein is CASGVGVGQPQHF.

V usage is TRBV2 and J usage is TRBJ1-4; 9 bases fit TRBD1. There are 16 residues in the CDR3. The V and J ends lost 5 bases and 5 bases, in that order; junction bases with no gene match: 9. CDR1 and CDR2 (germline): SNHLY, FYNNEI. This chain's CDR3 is CASSRGQGIGNEKLFF. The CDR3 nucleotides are TGTGCCAGCAGTCGCGGACAGGGGATAGGGAATGAAAAACTGTTTTTT.

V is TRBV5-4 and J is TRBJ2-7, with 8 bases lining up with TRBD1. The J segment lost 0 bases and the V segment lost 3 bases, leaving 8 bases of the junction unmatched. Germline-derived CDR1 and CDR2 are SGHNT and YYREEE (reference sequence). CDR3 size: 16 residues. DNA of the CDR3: TGTGCCAGCAGCTCTAATGGACAGGGCAGCTCCTACGAGCAGTACTTC. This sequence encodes CASSSNGQGSSYEQYF.

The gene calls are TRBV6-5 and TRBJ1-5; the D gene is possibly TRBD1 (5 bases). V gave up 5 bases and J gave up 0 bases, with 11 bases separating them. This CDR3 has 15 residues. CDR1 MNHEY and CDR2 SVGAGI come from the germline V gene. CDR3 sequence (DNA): TGTGCCAGCAGTAGGGGTTCGGGTAGCAATCAGCCCCAGCATTTT. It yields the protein CASSRGSGSNQPQHF.

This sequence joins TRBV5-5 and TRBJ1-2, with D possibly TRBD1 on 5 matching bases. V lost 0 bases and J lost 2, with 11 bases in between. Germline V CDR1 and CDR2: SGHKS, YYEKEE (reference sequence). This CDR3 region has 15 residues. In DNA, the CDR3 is TGTGCCAGCAGCTTGGGTGACAGTCGGAACTATGGCTACACCTTC. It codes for CASSLGDSRNYGYTF.

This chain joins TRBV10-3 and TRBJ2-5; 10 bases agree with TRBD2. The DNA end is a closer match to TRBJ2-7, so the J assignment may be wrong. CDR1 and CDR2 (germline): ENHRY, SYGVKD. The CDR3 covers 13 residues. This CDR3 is CATSSGGFYEQYF. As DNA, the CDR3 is TGTGCCACCTCTAGCGGGGGTTTCTACGAGCAGTACTTC.

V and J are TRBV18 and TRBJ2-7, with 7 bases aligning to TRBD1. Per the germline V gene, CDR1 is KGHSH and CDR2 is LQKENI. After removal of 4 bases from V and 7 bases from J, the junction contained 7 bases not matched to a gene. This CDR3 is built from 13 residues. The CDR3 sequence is CASSLGTVSEQYF. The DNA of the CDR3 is TGTGCCAGCTCACTCGGGACAGTATCAGAGCAGTACTTC.

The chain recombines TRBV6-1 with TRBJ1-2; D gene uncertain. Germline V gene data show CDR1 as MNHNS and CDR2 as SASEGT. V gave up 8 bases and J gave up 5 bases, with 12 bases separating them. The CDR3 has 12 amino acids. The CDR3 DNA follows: TGTGCCAGCTATGAAGGGCCTTATGGCTACACCTTC. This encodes CASYEGPYGYTF.

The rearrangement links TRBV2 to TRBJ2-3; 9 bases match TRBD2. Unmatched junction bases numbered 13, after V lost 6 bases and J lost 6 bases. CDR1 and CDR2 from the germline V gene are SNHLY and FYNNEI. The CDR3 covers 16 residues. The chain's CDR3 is CASRKEREAKGDTQYF. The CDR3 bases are TGTGCCAGCAGGAAAGAGCGGGAGGCTAAAGGGGATACGCAGTATTTT.

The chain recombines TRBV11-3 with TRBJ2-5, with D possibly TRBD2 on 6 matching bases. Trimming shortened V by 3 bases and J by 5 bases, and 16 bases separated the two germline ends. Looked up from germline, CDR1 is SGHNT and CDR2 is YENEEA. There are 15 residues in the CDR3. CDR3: CASSLGGGAQETQYF. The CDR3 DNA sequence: TGTGCCAGCAGCTTGGGTGGAGGGGCCCAGGAGACCCAGTACTTC.

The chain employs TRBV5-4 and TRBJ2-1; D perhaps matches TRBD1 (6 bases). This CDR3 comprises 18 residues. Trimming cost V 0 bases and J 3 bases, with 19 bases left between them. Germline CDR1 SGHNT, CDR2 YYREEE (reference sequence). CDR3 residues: CASSLGGPAGALYNEQFF. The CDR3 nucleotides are TGTGCCAGCAGCTTGGGGGGCCCTGCAGGGGCCCTCTACAATGAGCAGTTCTTC.

CDR3 amino acids: CASSRLQAPYNEQFF. As DNA, the CDR3 is TGTGCCAGCTCACGACTCCAAGCCCCCTACAATGAGCAGTTCTTC. The V gene is TRBV18, the J gene TRBJ2-1; D call uncertain. Trimming stripped 4 bases from V and 2 bases from J, with 12 bases between. The CDR3 totals 15 residues. Germline values: CDR1 KGHSH, CDR2 LQKENI.

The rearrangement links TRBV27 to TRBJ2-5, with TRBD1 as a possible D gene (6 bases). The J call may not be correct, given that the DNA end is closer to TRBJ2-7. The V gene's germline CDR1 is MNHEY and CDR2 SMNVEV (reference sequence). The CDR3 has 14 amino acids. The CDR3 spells CASRRTRGSYEQYF. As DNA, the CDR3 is TGTGCCAGCAGGCGAACCAGGGGATCCTACGAGCAGTACTTC.

The CDR3 DNA reads TGTGCCAGCAGCTTAGATCGGAGAGACGAGCAGTACTTC. The encoded protein is CASSLDRRDEQYF. The chain combines TRBV11-2 with TRBJ2-7; the D is unclear. CDR1 is SGHAT and CDR2 is FQNNGV in the germline V gene. The V end lost 0 bases, the J end lost 5 bases, and 8 bases lay between the germline ends. This CDR3 is built from 13 residues. The whole variable domain, remainder taken from reference TRBV11-2 and TRBJ2-7, is EAGVAQSPRYKIIEKRQSVAFWCNPISGHATLYWYQQILGQGPKLLIQFQNNGVVDDSQLPKDRFSAERLKGVDSTLKIQPAKLEDSAVYLCASSLDRRDEQYFGPGTRLTVT.

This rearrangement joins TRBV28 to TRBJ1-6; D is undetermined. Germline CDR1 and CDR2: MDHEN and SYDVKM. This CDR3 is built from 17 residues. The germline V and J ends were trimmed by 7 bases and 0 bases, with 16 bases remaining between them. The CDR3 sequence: CASTRRLLLSYNSPLHF. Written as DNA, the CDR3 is TGTGCCAGCACCCGGCGGCTCTTACTCTCCTATAATTCACCCCTCCACTTT.

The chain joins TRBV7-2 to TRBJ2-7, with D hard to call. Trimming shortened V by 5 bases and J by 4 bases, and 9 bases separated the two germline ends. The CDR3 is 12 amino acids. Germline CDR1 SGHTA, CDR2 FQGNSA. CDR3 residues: CASSLPGYEQYF. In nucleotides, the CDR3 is TGTGCCAGCAGCCTGCCCGGTTACGAGCAGTACTTC.